This is a list of T cell receptor beta chains from one sample in a study of blood T cell repertoires in COVID-19. Assay used: immunoSEQ multiplex PCR; TCRdb lists only in-frame clones, some missing. The profile shows about 240,000 clones, 75% to 85% of them singletons. Material: peripheral blood. The source is a woman aged 60-75 years with active or convalescent COVID-19. The CDR3 runs from the conserved cysteine through the conserved F or W. Each record gives: D gene, CDR3 length, V gene, J gene, clone size, CDR3 DNA, CDR3 protein. The D gene is left open where the match is weak. Some rows have no size entry. The others give once, few or many, or a class for an expanded clone.

TRBD1	16	TRBV18	TRBJ1-3	.	TGTGCCAGCTCACCAACGGGACAGGGGATCGGAAACACCATATATTTT	CASSPTGQGIGNTIYF
TRBD1	15	TRBV2	TRBJ2-7	.	TGTGCCAGCACCCGGGACAGGGGGCTGTCATACGAGCAGTACTTC	CASTRDRGLSYEQYF
.	15	TRBV4-1	TRBJ1-1	.	TGCGCCAGCAGCCAAGAAGGTCAGGGGAACACTGAAGCTTTCTTT	CASSQEGQGNTEAFF
TRBD2	15	TRBV6-5	TRBJ2-1	.	TGTGCCAGCAGCGATAGCGGGGGGAACTACAATGAGCAGTTCTTC	CASSDSGGNYNEQFF
TRBD2	16	TRBV4-1	TRBJ2-1	.	TGCGCCAGCAGCCAATCCCCTAGCGGGGGGGCCAATGAGCAGTTCTTC	CASSQSPSGGANEQFF
TRBD1	15	TRBV5-4	TRBJ2-7	.	TGTGCCAGCAGCTTGGGGGGACAGGGGGCTTACGAGCAGTACTTC	CASSLGGQGAYEQYF
.	15	TRBV27	TRBJ1-4	once	TGTGCCAGCAGTTTACGGAGAGGTTTTAATGAAAAACTGTTTTTT	CASSLRRGFNEKLFF
TRBD2	18	TRBV3-1/TRBV3-2	TRBJ2-3	.	TGTGCCAGCAGCCCAGCGTACTTAACTAGCGAGGCCACAGATACGCAGTATTTT	CASSPAYLTSEATDTQYF
.	13	TRBV19	TRBJ1-2	.	TGTGCCAGTACCCCGGGGGACTTCTATGGCTACACCTTC	CASTPGDFYGYTF
TRBD1	15	TRBV19	TRBJ2-3	.	TGTGCCAGTAGTATCAGACAGGGGGCCACAGATACGCAGTATTTT	CASSIRQGATDTQYF
.	16	TRBV25-1	TRBJ1-1	.	TGTGCCAGCAGCCACTCCCGGGGGACTATGAACACTGAAGCTTTCTTT	CASSHSRGTMNTEAFF
TRBD1	14	TRBV19	TRBJ1-2	once	TGTGCCAGTACCCGACAGGGGACCACCTATGGCTACACCTTC	CASTRQGTTYGYTF
.	15	TRBV5-1	TRBJ2-7	.	TGCGCCAGCAGCTTGGGACAGAAGCCCTCCTACGAGCAGTACTTC	CASSLGQKPSYEQYF
TRBD1	14	TRBV4-3	TRBJ1-1	.	TGCGCCAGCAGCCGAGATACAGGACAGGGTAAAGCTTTCTTT	CASSRDTGQGKAFF
.	14	TRBV24-1	TRBJ2-7	many	TGTGCCACCAGTGATTTGGGCCGAACCTACGAGCAGTACTTC	CATSDLGRTYEQYF
TRBD1	12	TRBV10-3	TRBJ1-2	.	TGTGCCATCAGGGGACAGGACTATGGCTACACCTTC	CAIRGQDYGYTF
.	14	TRBV7-9	TRBJ1-1	.	TGTGCCAGCAGCCGCAACGGGGGAGACACTGAAGCTTTCTTT	CASSRNGGDTEAFF
TRBD1	15	TRBV4-1	TRBJ1-5	.	TGCGCCAGCAGGCGAACAGGGGGCCTGGATCAGCCCCAGCATTTT	CASRRTGGLDQPQHF
.	15	TRBV19	TRBJ1-2	.	TGTGCCAGTAGTATAGACGACAGATCTACAAGAGGCTACACCTTC	CASSIDDRSTRGYTF
TRBD2	17	TRBV19	TRBJ2-3	.	TGTGCCAGTAGTATGGGAACTAGCGGGGGGTGGACAGATACGCAGTATTTT	CASSMGTSGGWTDTQYF
.	13	TRBV5-1	TRBJ1-5	.	TGCGCCAGCAGCTTGGGTCGAGGGCAGCCCCAGCATTTT	CASSLGRGQPQHF
.	16	TRBV11-2	TRBJ2-7	.	TGTGCCAGCAGCCCATCCTTGGGGCCGAGCTCCTACGAGCAGTACTTC	CASSPSLGPSSYEQYF
.	13	TRBV7-9	TRBJ2-3	.	TGTGCCAGCGGGACAATTGGCACAGATACGCAGTATTTT	CASGTIGTDTQYF
.	16	TRBV3-1/TRBV3-2	TRBJ1-2	.	TGTGCCAGCAGCCATCTACCTCGGGGGGGAGGCTATGGCTACACCTTC	CASSHLPRGGGYGYTF
.	16	TRBV10-1	TRBJ1-2	few	TGCGCCAGCACGTGGTCCCACAGGCCACCGAACTATGGCTACACCTTC	CASTWSHRPPNYGYTF
.	14	TRBV6-5	TRBJ1-2	.	TGTGCCAGCAGTCCACACAGGGAAGATTATGGCTACACCTTC	CASSPHREDYGYTF
.	16	TRBV11-2	TRBJ2-7	.	TGTGCCAGCAGCCCCCCCCACGGGTCCCTCTCCTACGAGCAGTACTTC	CASSPPHGSLSYEQYF
TRBD1	15	TRBV2	TRBJ1-4	.	TGTGCCAGCAGTACTCGGGACAGGGGGGAAGAAAAACTGTTTTTT	CASSTRDRGEEKLFF
TRBD2	15	TRBV7-9	TRBJ2-1	.	TGTGCCAGCAGCTTAGGACTAGCGGGGGTCAATGAGCAGTTCTTC	CASSLGLAGVNEQFF
TRBD1	15	TRBV19	TRBJ1-6	.	TGTGCCAGTAGTGTACGGACAGGGGGACCTTCACCCCTCCACTTT	CASSVRTGGPSPLHF
.	14	TRBV2	TRBJ1-2	once	TGTGCCAGCAGTGACCAGTATCCGAACTATGGCTACACCTTC	CASSDQYPNYGYTF
.	14	TRBV6-6	TRBJ1-1	.	TGTGCCAGCAGCCCCGTTCAGGTGAACACTGAAGCTTTCTTT	CASSPVQVNTEAFF
TRBD1	17	TRBV27	TRBJ1-4	.	TGTGCCAGCAGTTTATCAAGGAGTCAGGGGGCTGGTGAAAAACTGTTTTTT	CASSLSRSQGAGEKLFF
.	13	TRBV7-9	TRBJ1-2	.	TGTGCCAGCAGCTTAGGGCCCTACTATGGCTACACCTTC	CASSLGPYYGYTF
TRBD1	14	TRBV7-9	TRBJ1-1	.	TGTGCCAGCAGCTTGGGACAGTGGAACACTGAAGCTTTCTTT	CASSLGQWNTEAFF
TRBD2	15	TRBV10-2	TRBJ2-2	.	TGCACCAGCAGAGAAACTAGCGGATTCACCGGGGAGCTGTTTTTT	CTSRETSGFTGELFF
TRBD1	15	TRBV5-6	TRBJ2-5	.	TGTGCCAGCAGCTTGGGACAGGGAACATGGGAGACCCAGTACTTC	CASSLGQGTWETQYF
TRBD1	16	TRBV9	TRBJ1-2	.	TGTGCCAGCAGCCAAATTGACAGGGGAATCCCCTATGGCTACACCTTC	CASSQIDRGIPYGYTF
.	16	TRBV19	TRBJ1-6	.	TGTGCCAGTACCCAAAGCGGGGACCAAATAGGATCACCCCTCCACTTT	CASTQSGDQIGSPLHF
.	14	TRBV5-4	TRBJ1-6	.	TGTGCCAGCAGCTTGGACAGGGATAATTCACCCCTCCACTTT	CASSLDRDNSPLHF
TRBD2	15	TRBV7-6	TRBJ2-3	.	TGTGCCAGCAGCTCTCCCGGGGGGGCCAGGGATACGCAGTATTTT	CASSSPGGARDTQYF
TRBD1	18	TRBV4-3	TRBJ1-3	.	TGCGCCAGCAGCCAGAGAACCCTGAGACAGGGAAAAGGAAACACCATATATTTT	CASSQRTLRQGKGNTIYF
TRBD1	15	TRBV5-4	TRBJ1-2	.	TGTGCCAGCAGCTTATCGTCAGGGGGTAACTATGGCTACACCTTC	CASSLSSGGNYGYTF
.	14	TRBV3-1/TRBV3-2	TRBJ2-7	once	TGTGCCAGCAGCCAAGATCGGACTACCTACGAGCAGTACTTC	CASSQDRTTYEQYF
.	16	TRBV5-1	TRBJ1-5	.	TGCGCCAGCAGCTTGGGTCCCCAATCTAGCAATCAGCCCCAGCATTTT	CASSLGPQSSNQPQHF
TRBD1	17	TRBV10-3	TRBJ1-5	.	TGTGCCATCAGTGACACTCCTGGGACAGGGGGCAACCAGCCCCAGCATTTT	CAISDTPGTGGNQPQHF
.	14	TRBV7-2	TRBJ2-1	.	TGTGCCAGCAGCAAAGGGGCTTCCCCTAATGAGCAGTTCTTC	CASSKGASPNEQFF
.	15	TRBV2	TRBJ2-3	.	TGTGCCAGCAGTGAACAGGGGTCCCCCCCAGATACGCAGTATTTT	CASSEQGSPPDTQYF